The rows below give T cell receptor beta chains drawn from one sample of a study of blood T cell repertoires in COVID-19. Assay: immunoSEQ multiplex PCR; the TCRdb copy retains only in-frame clones and omits some. Of 52,000 or so clones in the sample, roughly 88% were seen once. The sequenced sample consisted of peripheral blood. These receptors were taken from a human donor in a cohort sampled during active COVID-19. CDR3s include the opening cysteine and the closing phenylalanine or tryptophan. The order of the fields is J gene, D gene, V gene, CDR3 protein, CDR3 DNA. A D gene is named only where the DNA matches it firmly.

j_gene: TRBJ1-1
d_gene: TRBD1
v_gene: TRBV5-1
CDR3aa: CASSLTNRGATEAFF
CDR3nt: TGCGCCAGCAGCTTGACAAACAGGGGCGCCACTGAAGCTTTCTTT

j_gene: TRBJ2-5
d_gene: .
v_gene: TRBV5-1
CDR3aa: CASSSRVLETQYF
CDR3nt: TGCGCCAGCAGCTCCCGTGTTTTGGAGACCCAGTACTTC

j_gene: TRBJ2-7
d_gene: TRBD2
v_gene: TRBV25-1
CDR3aa: CASSGTSVEEYF
CDR3nt: TGTGCCAGCAGTGGGACTAGCGTCGAGGAGTACTTC

j_gene: TRBJ2-7
d_gene: .
v_gene: TRBV27
CDR3aa: CASSLQGLGYEQYF
CDR3nt: TGTGCCAGCAGTTTGCAGGGGTTGGGCTACGAGCAGTACTTC

j_gene: TRBJ2-1
d_gene: TRBD2
v_gene: TRBV7-2
CDR3aa: CASSLLADSYNEQFF
CDR3nt: TGTGCCAGCAGCTTGCTAGCGGACTCCTACAATGAGCAGTTCTTC

j_gene: TRBJ2-5
d_gene: .
v_gene: TRBV19
CDR3aa: CASSIDLAVGAQETQYF
CDR3nt: TGTGCCAGTAGTATAGACTTGGCAGTTGGGGCCCAAGAGACCCAGTACTTC

j_gene: TRBJ2-7
d_gene: .
v_gene: TRBV30
CDR3aa: CALRAGSYEQYF
CDR3nt: TGTGCCTTAAGGGCGGGTTCCTACGAGCAGTACTTC

j_gene: TRBJ1-4
d_gene: .
v_gene: TRBV30
CDR3aa: CAWSPLGGDSGEKLFF
CDR3nt: TGTGCCTGGAGTCCCTTGGGGGGGGACTCGGGGGAAAAACTGTTTTTT

j_gene: TRBJ1-2
d_gene: TRBD1
v_gene: TRBV5-8
CDR3aa: CASSHNGQGAGGYTF
CDR3nt: TGTGCCAGCAGTCATAACGGACAGGGGGCGGGTGGCTACACCTTC

j_gene: TRBJ2-3
d_gene: TRBD2
v_gene: TRBV11-2
CDR3aa: CASRIPGLATDTQYF
CDR3nt: TGTGCCAGCAGGATTCCGGGACTAGCGACAGATACGCAGTATTTT

j_gene: TRBJ2-7
d_gene: .
v_gene: TRBV30
CDR3aa: CAWDNPYEQYF
CDR3nt: TGTGCCTGGGACAACCCTTACGAGCAGTACTTC

j_gene: TRBJ2-7
d_gene: .
v_gene: TRBV2
CDR3aa: CASTQELYYEQYF
CDR3nt: TGTGCCAGCACCCAAGAACTATACTACGAGCAGTACTTC

j_gene: TRBJ2-1
d_gene: TRBD2
v_gene: TRBV5-1
CDR3aa: CASSSLAVDEQFF
CDR3nt: TGCGCCAGCAGCTCACTAGCGGTTGATGAGCAGTTCTTC